These 18 T cell receptor beta chains share one sample of origin, sequenced in a study of early T cells in non-severe SARS-CoV-2 infection. TCRdb reanalysed the 5' RACE reads using MiXCR and keeps one entry per CDR3 protein. Among 95,000 to 100,000 distinct CDR3 sequences listed, around 13% were seen once. The sequenced material came from whole blood. These TCRs come from an adult who was a healthcare worker with PCR-confirmed SARS-CoV-2 infection or an uninfected control (not recorded which).

The table lists this clonotype with many counts. The junction departs from the called germline gene at one end, perhaps through a read error. The chain uses TRBV7-2 and TRBJ1-1; D ambiguous. From germline, CDR1 is SGHTA and CDR2 FQGNSA. The CDR3 loop spans 13 amino acids. CDR3 in amino acids: CASSKSQYTEPFF. The CDR3 region has the DNA TGTGCCAGCAGCAAGAGTCAGTACACTGAACCTTTCTTT.

The rearrangement joins TRBV28 to TRBJ1-2; tentatively, D is TRBD1 (5 bases). This CDR3 comprises 15 residues. Looked up from germline, CDR1 is MDHEN and CDR2 is SYDVKM. Deletions cut 3 bases from V and 8 bases from J, with 19 bases between. The CDR3 region has the DNA TGTGCCAGCAGTTTGGAGGCCAGGGCGGTCGGCGGCTACACCTTC. It encodes CASSLEARAVGGYTF.

This clonotype was counted only a few times. V is TRBV6-5 and J is TRBJ2-2; D might be TRBD2 (6 bases). Trimming cost V 0 bases and J 0 bases, with 8 bases left between them. Per germline, CDR1 MNHEY and CDR2 SVGAGI. This CDR3 contains 16 residues. The DNA of the CDR3 is TGTGCCAGCAGTTACTCGCCGGGGGCGAACACCGGGGAGCTGTTTTTT. Translating gives CASSYSPGANTGELFF.

The V gene is TRBV6-2 or TRBV6-3, the J gene TRBJ1-2, with 8 nucleotides matching TRBD1. The germline CDR1 and CDR2 sequences are MNHEY and SVGEGT. This CDR3 region has 14 residues. J was trimmed by 5 bases and V by 6 bases; bases with no gene match: 8. The CDR3 region has the DNA TGTGCCAGCAGCCCAGGGGGCGGGCGGTATGGCTACACCTTC. Its protein product is CASSPGGGRYGYTF.

This clonotype was found many times. The J gene is TRBJ2-3, the V gene TRBV6-2 or TRBV6-3; D is perhaps TRBD1 (5 bases). Between the trimmed V and J ends, which lost 4 bases and 5 bases, there was a span of 16 bases. This CDR3 comprises 15 residues. Germline-derived CDR1 and CDR2 are MNHEY and SVGEGT. CDR3 DNA: TGTGCCAGCAGTTGGATGGGGCATGATGGAGATACGCAGTATTTT. This translates into CASSWMGHDGDTQYF.

The chain carries TRBV11-2 and TRBJ2-3; TRBD2 might be the D (7 bases). The CDR3 is made up of 15 amino acids. Germline CDR1 reads SGHAT; CDR2 reads FQNNGV. Between the trimmed V and J ends, which lost 3 bases and 3 bases, there was a span of 13 bases. The CDR3 is CASSLAGAKTDTQYF. Here the CDR3 DNA reads TGTGCCAGCAGCTTGGCGGGGGCGAAGACAGATACGCAGTATTTT.

This clonotype was observed a few times. The J gene is TRBJ1-1, the V gene TRBV29-1, with D possibly being TRBD1 (5 bases). Per germline, CDR1 SQVTM and CDR2 ANQGSEA. V gave up 5 bases and J gave up 4 bases, with 11 bases separating them. The CDR3 totals 12 residues. This CDR3 is CSVPVGGTEAFF. The CDR3, as DNA: TGCAGCGTTCCGGTCGGGGGCACTGAAGCTTTCTTT.

Notes on this clonotype: A much larger clone lies a single base off, so this may be a read error. The chain couples TRBV7-2 to TRBJ1-6; D unclear. Germline V gene lookup returns CDR1 SGHTA and CDR2 FQGNSA. This CDR3 region has 13 residues. Trimming left V 9 bases short and J 8 bases short, with 14 bases between. CDR3 sequence reads: CARQLGAHSPLHF. As DNA, the CDR3 is TGTGCCAGACAGCTCGGCGCGCATTCACCCCTCCACTTT.

This clonotype was found a few times. A junction end diverges from the germline sequence, so it may reflect a read error. The chain couples TRBV4-1 to TRBJ2-7; 13 bases match TRBD2. The CDR3 has 18 residues. CDR1 is MGHRA and CDR2 is YSYEKL in the germline V gene. The CDR3 here is CVSSQARLAGGQFDEQYF. CDR3 DNA sequence: TGCGTCAGCAGCCAAGCGAGACTAGCGGGAGGACAATTCGACGAGCAGTACTTC.

This clonotype was recorded at least ten times. V usage is TRBV24-1 and J usage is TRBJ2-2; D not resolved. The V end was cut by 0 bases, the J end by 4 bases, with 8 bases between. Germline loops: CDR1 KGHDR, CDR2 SFDVKD. CDR3 length equals 15 residues. Here the CDR3 reads CATSDLPLTTGELFF. In DNA form, the CDR3 reads TGTGCCACCAGTGATTTGCCCCTTACCACCGGGGAGCTGTTTTTT.

This clonotype was recorded a few times. J is TRBJ1-1 and V is TRBV12-3 or TRBV12-4; the D is unclear. V lost 5 bases and J 0 bases, leaving 10 bases between the germline ends. This CDR3 is built from 14 residues. CDR3 coding DNA: TGTGCCAGCAGTCCGTCGGGCCTGAACACTGAAGCTTTCTTT. It encodes CASSPSGLNTEAFF.

The sample holds a few counts of this clonotype. The chain combines TRBV11-2 with TRBJ2-2, with 8 bases aligning to TRBD2. The CDR3 sequence is 16 residues long. CDR1 is SGHAT, CDR2 FQNNGV, per germline. Trimming at V came to 3 bases and at J to 3 bases, leaving 6 bases not matched to a gene. In nucleotides, the CDR3 is TGTGCCAGCAGCTTTACGGGGGGGAAGTACACCGGGGAGCTGTTTTTT. It codes for CASSFTGGKYTGELFF.

The chain employs TRBV12-3 or TRBV12-4 and TRBJ2-5; D unresolved. V was shortened by 5 bases and J by 0 bases, with 10 bases between the two germline ends. The CDR3 covers 14 residues. CDR3 sequence reads: CASSRTQYQETQYF. In DNA form, the CDR3 reads TGTGCCAGCAGTCGGACCCAGTACCAAGAGACCCAGTACTTC.

The chain uses TRBV5-1 and TRBJ2-5; 10 positions agree with TRBD2. V was pared by 6 bases and J by 14 bases, with 13 bases of the junction left unmatched. This CDR3 contains 13 residues. Germline-derived CDR1 and CDR2 are SGHRS and YFSETQ. The CDR3 here is CASTPSGGHPGYF. DNA of the CDR3: TGCGCCAGCACCCCTAGCGGGGGTCACCCCGGTTACTTC.

The V gene is TRBV9, the J gene TRBJ2-1; the D gene is possibly TRBD2 (5 bases). This CDR3 has 15 residues. Trimming took off 4 bases at V and 2 bases at J, with 13 bases between the two ends. Germline loops: CDR1 SGDLS, CDR2 YYNGEE. CDR3 coding DNA: TGTGCCAGCAGCCCATTTGTCGGGGCCTACAATGAGCAGTTCTTC. Encoded protein: CASSPFVGAYNEQFF.

The chain employs TRBV6-1 and TRBJ1-2; 7 bases fit TRBD1. The CDR3 length is 12 residues. Trimming cost V 8 bases and J 5 bases; bases outside gene matches: 5. The germline V gene has CDR1 MNHNS and CDR2 SASEGT. In DNA, the CDR3 is TGTGCCAGCTCTACAGGGGTTTATGGCTACACCTTC. Translation: CASSTGVYGYTF.

V is TRBV6-1 and J is TRBJ1-1, with TRBD1 identical over 9 bases. The V gene end was trimmed by 7 bases and the J gene end by 2 bases; junction bases not matched to a gene: 5. This CDR3 spans 14 amino acids. CDR1 is MNHNS, CDR2 SASEGT, per germline. The CDR3 is CASNRQGGNTEAFF. CDR3 coding DNA: TGTGCCAGCAATCGACAGGGGGGAAACACTGAAGCTTTCTTT.

Worth noting for this clonotype: A much bigger clone sits one base away, suggesting this may be a read error. The rearrangement links TRBV29-1 to TRBJ1-2; D not resolved. This CDR3 region has 15 residues. From germline, CDR1 is SQVTM and CDR2 ANQGSEA. This CDR3 reads CGVEEAGSPNYGYTF. The DNA for the CDR3 is TGCGGCGTTGAAGAGGCGGGCAGCCCCAACTATGGCTACACCTTC.